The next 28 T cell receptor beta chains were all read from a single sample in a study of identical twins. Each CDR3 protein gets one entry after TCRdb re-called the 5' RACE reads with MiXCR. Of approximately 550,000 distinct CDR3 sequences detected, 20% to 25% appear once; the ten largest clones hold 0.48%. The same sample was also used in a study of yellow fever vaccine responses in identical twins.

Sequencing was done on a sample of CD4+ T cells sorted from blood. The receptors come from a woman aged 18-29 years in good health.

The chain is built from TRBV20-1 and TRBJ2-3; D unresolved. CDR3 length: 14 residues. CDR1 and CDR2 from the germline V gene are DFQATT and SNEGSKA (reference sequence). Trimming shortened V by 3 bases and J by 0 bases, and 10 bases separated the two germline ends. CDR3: CSASETSSTDTQYF. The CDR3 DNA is TGCAGTGCTAGCGAGACCTCTAGCACAGATACGCAGTATTTT.

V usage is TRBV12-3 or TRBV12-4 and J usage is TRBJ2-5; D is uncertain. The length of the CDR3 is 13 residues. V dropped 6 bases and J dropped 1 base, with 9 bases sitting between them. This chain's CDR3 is CASRSSTQETQYF. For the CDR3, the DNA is TGTGCCAGCAGGTCCAGCACCCAAGAGACCCAGTACTTC.

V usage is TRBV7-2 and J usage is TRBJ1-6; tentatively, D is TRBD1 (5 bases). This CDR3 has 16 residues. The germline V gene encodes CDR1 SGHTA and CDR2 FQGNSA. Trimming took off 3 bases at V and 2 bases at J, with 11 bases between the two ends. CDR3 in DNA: TGTGCCAGCAGCTTCCGGGGGAGCCCCTATAATTCACCCCTCCACTTT. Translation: CASSFRGSPYNSPLHF.

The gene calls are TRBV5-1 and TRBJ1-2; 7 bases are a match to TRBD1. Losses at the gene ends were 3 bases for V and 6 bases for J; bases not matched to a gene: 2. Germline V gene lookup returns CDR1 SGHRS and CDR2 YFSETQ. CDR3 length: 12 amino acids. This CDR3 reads CASSWGTDGYTF. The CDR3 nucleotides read TGCGCCAGCAGCTGGGGGACAGATGGCTACACCTTC.

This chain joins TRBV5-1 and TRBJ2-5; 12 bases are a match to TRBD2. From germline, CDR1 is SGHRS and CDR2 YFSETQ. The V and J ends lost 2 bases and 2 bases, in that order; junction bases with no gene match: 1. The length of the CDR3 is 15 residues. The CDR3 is CASSFGTSGQETQYF. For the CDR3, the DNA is TGCGCCAGCAGCTTCGGGACTAGCGGGCAAGAGACCCAGTACTTC.

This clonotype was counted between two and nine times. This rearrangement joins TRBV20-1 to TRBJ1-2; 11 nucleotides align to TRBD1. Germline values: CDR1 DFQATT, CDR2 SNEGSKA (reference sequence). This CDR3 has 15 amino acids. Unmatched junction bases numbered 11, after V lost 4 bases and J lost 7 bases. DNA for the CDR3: TGCAGTGCTACCAGGACAGGGGGCTTAGGGAGTGGCTACACCTTC. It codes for CSATRTGGLGSGYTF.

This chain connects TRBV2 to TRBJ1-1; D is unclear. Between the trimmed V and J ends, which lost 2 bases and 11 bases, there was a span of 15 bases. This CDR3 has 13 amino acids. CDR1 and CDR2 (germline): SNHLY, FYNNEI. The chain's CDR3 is CASSERSATRAFF. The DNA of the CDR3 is TGTGCCAGCAGTGAAAGGTCAGCCACTCGCGCTTTCTTT.

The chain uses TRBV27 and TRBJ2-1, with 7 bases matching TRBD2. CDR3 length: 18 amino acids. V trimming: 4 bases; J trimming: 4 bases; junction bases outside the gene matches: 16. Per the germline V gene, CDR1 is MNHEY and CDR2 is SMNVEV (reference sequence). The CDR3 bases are TGTGCCAGCAGTTCCCCGAGGAGCGGGACTCCTAATTACAATGAGCAGTTCTTC. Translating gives CASSSPRSGTPNYNEQFF.

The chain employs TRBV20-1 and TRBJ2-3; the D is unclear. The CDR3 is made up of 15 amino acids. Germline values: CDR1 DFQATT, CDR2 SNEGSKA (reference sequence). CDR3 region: CSTHGVRTSTDTQYF. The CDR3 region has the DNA TGCAGCACCCATGGCGTGCGAACAAGCACAGATACGCAGTATTTT.

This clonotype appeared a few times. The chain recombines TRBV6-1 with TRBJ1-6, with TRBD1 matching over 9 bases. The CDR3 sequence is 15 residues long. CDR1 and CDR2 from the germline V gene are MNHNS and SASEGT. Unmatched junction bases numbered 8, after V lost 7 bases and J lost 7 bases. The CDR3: CASTERQGENSPLHF. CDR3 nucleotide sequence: TGTGCCAGCACCGAACGACAGGGGGAGAATTCACCCCTCCACTTT.

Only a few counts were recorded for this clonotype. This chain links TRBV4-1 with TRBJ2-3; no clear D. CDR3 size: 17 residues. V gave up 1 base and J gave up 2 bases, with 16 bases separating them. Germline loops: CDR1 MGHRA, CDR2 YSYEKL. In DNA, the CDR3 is TGCGCCAGCAGCCAAGGCGGCCTGGCTGGCCTCACAGATACGCAGTATTTT. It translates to CASSQGGLAGLTDTQYF.

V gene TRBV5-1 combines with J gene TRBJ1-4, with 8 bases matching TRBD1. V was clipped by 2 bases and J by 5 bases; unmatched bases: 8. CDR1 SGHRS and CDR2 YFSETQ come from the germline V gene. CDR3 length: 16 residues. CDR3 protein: CASSFQGAGENEKLFF. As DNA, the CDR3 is TGCGCCAGCAGCTTTCAGGGGGCCGGGGAAAATGAAAAACTGTTTTTT.

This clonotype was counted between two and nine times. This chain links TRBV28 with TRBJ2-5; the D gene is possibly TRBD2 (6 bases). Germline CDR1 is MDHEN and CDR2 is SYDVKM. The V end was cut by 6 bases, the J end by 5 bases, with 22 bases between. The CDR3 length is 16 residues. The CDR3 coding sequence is TGTGCCAGCAGGACTTTAGGGTGGGGGGATTGGGAGACCCAGTACTTC. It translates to CASRTLGWGDWETQYF.

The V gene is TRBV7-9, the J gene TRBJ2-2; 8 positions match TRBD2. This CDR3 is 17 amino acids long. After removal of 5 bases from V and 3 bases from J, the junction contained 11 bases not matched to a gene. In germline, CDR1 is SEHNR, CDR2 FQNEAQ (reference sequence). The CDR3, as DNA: TGTGCCAGCAGCCCAAGACTAGCGCGAAATCACACCGGGGAGCTGTTTTTT. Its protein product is CASSPRLARNHTGELFF. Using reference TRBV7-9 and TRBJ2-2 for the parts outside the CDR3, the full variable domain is DTGVSQNPRHKITKRGQNVTFRCDPISEHNRLYWYRQTLGQGPEFLTYFQNEAQLEKSRLLSDRFSAERPKGSFSTLEIQRTEQGDSAMYLCASSPRLARNHTGELFFGEGSRLTVL.

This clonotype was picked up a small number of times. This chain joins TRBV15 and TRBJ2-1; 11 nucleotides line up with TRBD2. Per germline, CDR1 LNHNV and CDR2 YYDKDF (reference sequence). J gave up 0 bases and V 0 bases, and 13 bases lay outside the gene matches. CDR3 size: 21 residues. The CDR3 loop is CATSRDLGLAGGRSSYNEQFF. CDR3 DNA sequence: TGTGCCACCAGCAGAGATCTGGGGCTAGCGGGGGGCAGAAGCTCCTACAATGAGCAGTTCTTC.

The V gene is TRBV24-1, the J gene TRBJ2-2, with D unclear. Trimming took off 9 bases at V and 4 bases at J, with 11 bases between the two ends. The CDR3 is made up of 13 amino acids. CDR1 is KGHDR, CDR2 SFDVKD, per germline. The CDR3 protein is CATCYTLTGELFF. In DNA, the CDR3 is TGTGCCACCTGTTATACACTCACCGGGGAGCTGTTTTTT.

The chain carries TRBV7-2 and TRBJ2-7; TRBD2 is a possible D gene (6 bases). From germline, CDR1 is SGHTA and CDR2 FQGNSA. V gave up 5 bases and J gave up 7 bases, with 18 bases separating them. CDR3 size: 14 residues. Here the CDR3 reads CASSPTGLRLEQYF. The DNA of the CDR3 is TGTGCCAGCAGCCCTACGGGACTCCGCTTGGAGCAGTACTTC.

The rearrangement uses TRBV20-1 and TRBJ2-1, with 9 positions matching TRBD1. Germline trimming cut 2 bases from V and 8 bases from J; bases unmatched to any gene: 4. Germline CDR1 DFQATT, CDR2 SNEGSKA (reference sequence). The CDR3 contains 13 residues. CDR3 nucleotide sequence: TGCAGTGCTAGAAAACAGGGGGCTCATGAGCAGTTCTTC. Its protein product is CSARKQGAHEQFF.

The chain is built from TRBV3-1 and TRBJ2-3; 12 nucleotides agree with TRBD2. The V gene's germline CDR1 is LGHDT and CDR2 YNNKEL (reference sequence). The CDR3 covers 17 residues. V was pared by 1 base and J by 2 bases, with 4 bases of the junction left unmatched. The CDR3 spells CASSQGTSGIHTDTQYF. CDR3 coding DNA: TGTGCCAGCAGCCAAGGGACTAGCGGGATCCACACAGATACGCAGTATTTT.

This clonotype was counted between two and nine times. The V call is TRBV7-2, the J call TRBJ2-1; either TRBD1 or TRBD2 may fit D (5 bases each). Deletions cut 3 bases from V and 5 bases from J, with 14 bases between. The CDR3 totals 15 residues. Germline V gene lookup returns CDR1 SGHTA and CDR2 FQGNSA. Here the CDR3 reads CASSFSRDPNNEQFF. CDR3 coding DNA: TGTGCCAGCAGCTTTAGCCGGGACCCGAACAATGAGCAGTTCTTC.

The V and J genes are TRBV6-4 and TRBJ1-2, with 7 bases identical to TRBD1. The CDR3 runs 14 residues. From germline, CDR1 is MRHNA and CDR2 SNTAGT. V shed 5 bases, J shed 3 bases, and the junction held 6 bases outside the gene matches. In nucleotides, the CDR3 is TGTGCCAGCAGTCCGGGACAGACATACTATGGCTACACCTTC. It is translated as CASSPGQTYYGYTF.

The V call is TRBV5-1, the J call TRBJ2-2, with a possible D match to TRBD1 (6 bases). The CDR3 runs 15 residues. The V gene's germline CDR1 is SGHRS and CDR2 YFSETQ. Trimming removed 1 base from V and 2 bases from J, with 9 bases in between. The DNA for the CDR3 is TGCGCCAGCAGCTTGCCAGGGGTTAACACCGGGGAGCTGTTTTTT. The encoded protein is CASSLPGVNTGELFF.

The DNA of the CDR3 is TGTGCCAGCAGCTTAATGAATAGCGGGAGAGGCAATGAGCAGTTCTTC. It specifies CASSLMNSGRGNEQFF. This chain links TRBV7-3 with TRBJ2-1; 9 bases match TRBD2. V lost 1 base, J lost 6 bases, and 7 bases stayed unmatched. In germline, CDR1 is SGHTA, CDR2 FQGTGA. The CDR3 runs 16 residues.

The CDR3 loop reads CASSLKQGDTYEQYF. CDR3 nucleotide sequence: TGTGCCAGCAGTTTAAAGCAGGGCGACACCTACGAGCAGTACTTC. The J gene is TRBJ2-7, the V gene TRBV12-3 or TRBV12-4; D is perhaps TRBD1 (5 bases). V was pared by 2 bases and J by 2 bases, with 13 bases between. This CDR3 region has 15 residues.

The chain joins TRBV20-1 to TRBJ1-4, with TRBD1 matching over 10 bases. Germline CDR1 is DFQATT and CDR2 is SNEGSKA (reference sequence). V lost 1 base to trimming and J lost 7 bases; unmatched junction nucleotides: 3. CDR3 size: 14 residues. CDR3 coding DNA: TGCAGTGCTAGAGCCGGGACAGGGGTTGAAAAACTGTTTTTT. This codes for CSARAGTGVEKLFF.

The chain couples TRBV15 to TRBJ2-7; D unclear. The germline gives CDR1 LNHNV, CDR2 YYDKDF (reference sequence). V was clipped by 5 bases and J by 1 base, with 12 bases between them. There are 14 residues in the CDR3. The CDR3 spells CATSPGKGSYEQYF. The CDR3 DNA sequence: TGTGCCACCAGCCCTGGGAAGGGATCCTACGAGCAGTACTTC.

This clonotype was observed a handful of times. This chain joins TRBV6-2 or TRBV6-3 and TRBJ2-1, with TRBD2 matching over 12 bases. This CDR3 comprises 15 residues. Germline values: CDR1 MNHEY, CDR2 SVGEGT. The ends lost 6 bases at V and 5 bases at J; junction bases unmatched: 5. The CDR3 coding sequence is TGTGCCAGCAGGGCCGGACTAGCGGGACACAATGAGCAGTTCTTC. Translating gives CASRAGLAGHNEQFF.

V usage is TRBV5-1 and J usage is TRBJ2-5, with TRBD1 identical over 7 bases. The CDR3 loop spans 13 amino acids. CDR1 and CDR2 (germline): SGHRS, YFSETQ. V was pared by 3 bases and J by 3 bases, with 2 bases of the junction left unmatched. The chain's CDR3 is CASSWDSKETQYF. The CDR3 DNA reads TGCGCCAGCAGCTGGGACAGTAAAGAGACCCAGTACTTC.